Each of the 3 T cell receptor beta chains below was sequenced from the same sample in a study of cytomegalovirus exposure and HLA in healthy donors. PCR employed 60 Vbeta and 13 Jbeta primers. Some clones are missing from TCRdb's copy, which holds only in-frame ones; the method was immunoSEQ multiplex PCR. The sample has about 140,000 clones, around 79% seen once. Material for sequencing was PBMCs. The receptors shown here come from a male donor in good health and CMV-seronegative.

The genes are TRBV25-1 and TRBJ1-2, with unresolved D. CDR3 length: 14 amino acids. V lost 5 bases to trimming and J lost 4 bases, with 14 bases between them. The germline gives CDR1 MGHDK, CDR2 SYGVNS. The CDR3 sequence is CASSSPSGAYGYTF. The CDR3 DNA reads as TGTGCCAGCAGTTCCCCCAGCGGTGCCTATGGCTACACCTTC.

V is TRBV5-1 and J is TRBJ2-7; 9 positions match TRBD1. The CDR3 is made up of 15 amino acids. Germline lookup yields CDR1 SGHRS and CDR2 YFSETQ. The ends lost 7 bases at V and 4 bases at J; junction bases unmatched: 12. The CDR3 region is CASSSVTGGTYEQYF. The CDR3 nucleotides read TGCGCCAGCTCCAGCGTCACAGGGGGCACGTACGAGCAGTACTTC. The variable domain in full, with the rest retrieved from reference TRBV5-1 and TRBJ2-7, is KAGVTQTPRYLIKTRGQQVTLSCSPISGHRSVSWYQQTPGQGLQFLFEYFSETQRNKGNFPGRFSGRQFSNSRSEMNVSTLELGDSALYLCASSSVTGGTYEQYFGPGTRLTVT.

The chain joins TRBV6-1 to TRBJ2-2, with TRBD2 as a possible D gene (6 bases). Trimming took off 2 bases at V and 13 bases at J, with 14 bases between the two ends. The germline V gene has CDR1 MNHNS and CDR2 SASEGT. There are 13 residues in the CDR3. The CDR3, as DNA: TGTGCCAGCAGTGAAATACGGCAGGGAGGGCTGTTTTTT. Translation: CASSEIRQGGLFF.